These T cell receptor beta chains were read from a single sample in a study of radiotherapy plus CTLA-4 blockade in lung cancer. The data were produced by immunoSEQ multiplex PCR, yet TCRdb's version contains in-frame clones alone and is incomplete. The sample includes about 60,000 clones, about 83% of them seen just once. Sequencing used peripheral blood, obtained from a patient treated with radiotherapy plus ipilimumab. The receptors shown here come from a human donor with non-small cell lung cancer who had a partial response to radiotherapy plus ipilimumab. Both conserved end residues are part of each CDR3. The D gene is left open where the match is weak. Not all rows give a size; the values are once, few, many and, for expanded clones, a class.

CDR3 protein,CDR3 DNA,J gene,CDR3 length,D gene,V gene,clone size
CASRRQGGMNTEAFF,TGTGCCAGCAGAAGACAGGGGGGGATGAACACTGAAGCTTTCTTT,TRBJ1-1,15,TRBD1,TRBV25-1,-
CASSPQGNNYGYTF,TGTGCCAGCAGCCCACAGGGGAACAACTATGGCTACACCTTC,TRBJ1-2,14,TRBD1,TRBV9,-
CASSPLFGQGDNTGELFF,TGTGCCAGCTCACCCCTCTTCGGACAGGGGGATAACACCGGGGAGCTGTTTTTT,TRBJ2-2,18,TRBD1,TRBV18,-
CASSLKGPSGTMGTYEQYF,TGTGCCAGCAGCTTAAAAGGGCCCAGCGGGACCATGGGGACTTACGAGCAGTACTTC,TRBJ2-7,19,TRBD2,TRBV7-3,-
CASSLERGNYEQYF,TGTGCCAGCAGCTTAGAGCGGGGGAACTACGAGCAGTACTTC,TRBJ2-7,14,TRBD2,TRBV7-3,once
CASRGTGENEQFF,TGTGCCAGCAGGGGGACAGGGGAGAATGAGCAGTTCTTC,TRBJ2-1,13,TRBD1,TRBV27,-
CASRDYSYEQYF,TGTGCCAGTAGGGACTACTCCTACGAGCAGTACTTC,TRBJ2-7,12,-,TRBV19,few
CASSFAGTAYEQYF,TGTGCCAGCAGCTTTGCCGGGACAGCCTACGAGCAGTACTTC,TRBJ2-7,14,TRBD1,TRBV11-2,once
CASSTLLGLADATDTQYF,TGTGCCAGTAGTACCCTTCTTGGACTAGCGGATGCCACAGATACGCAGTATTTT,TRBJ2-3,18,TRBD2,TRBV19,few
CASSREGTYEQYF,TGTGCCAGCTCACGGGAGGGCACCTACGAGCAGTACTTC,TRBJ2-7,13,TRBD2,TRBV18,-
CASWGRANAFYGYTF,TGTGCCAGCTGGGGGCGGGCGAACGCTTTCTATGGCTACACCTTC,TRBJ1-2,15,-,TRBV28,-
CASSLELAGGQETQYF,TGCGCCAGCAGCTTGGAACTAGCGGGAGGTCAAGAGACCCAGTACTTC,TRBJ2-5,16,TRBD2,TRBV5-1,-
CASSPRGAGTYTQYF,TGTGCCAGCAGTCCCCGCGGGGCGGGTACGTATACGCAGTATTTT,TRBJ2-3,15,-,TRBV28,-
CASRRWTGGMNTEAFF,TGTGCCAGCAGACGGTGGACAGGGGGGATGAACACTGAAGCTTTCTTT,TRBJ1-1,16,TRBD1,TRBV11-2,-
CASSLSGAKNEKLFF,TGTGCCAGCAGCCTCTCGGGAGCAAAAAATGAAAAACTGTTTTTT,TRBJ1-4,15,-,TRBV9,-
CASTPVGEGPYNEQFF,TGTGCCAGCACCCCGGTAGGGGAGGGCCCCTACAATGAGCAGTTCTTC,TRBJ2-1,16,TRBD2,TRBV11-2,-
CASSDLIRTSGRVEQFF,TGTGCCAGCAGTGACCTTATTAGGACTAGCGGGAGGGTTGAGCAGTTCTTC,TRBJ2-1,17,TRBD2,TRBV6-1,-
CASSAQILDRLDHQPQHF,TGTGCCAGCAGTGCCCAAATTCTCGACAGGCTTGATCATCAGCCCCAGCATTTT,TRBJ1-5,18,-,TRBV6-1,-
CASSDGREAFF,TGCGCCAGCAGTGATGGGAGGGAAGCTTTCTTT,TRBJ1-1,11,-,TRBV10-2,-
CASSLGPSGSTGELFF,TGCGCCAGCAGCTTGGGGCCTAGCGGTTCCACCGGGGAGCTGTTTTTT,TRBJ2-2,16,TRBD2,TRBV5-1,-
CASILVTVGVTGELFF,TGTGCCAGCATACTTGTCACGGTAGGAGTCACCGGGGAGCTGTTTTTT,TRBJ2-2,16,-,TRBV9,once
CASSVASRSDTQYF,TGTGCCAGCAGCGTAGCTAGCCGGTCAGATACGCAGTATTTT,TRBJ2-3,14,-,TRBV9,-
CASSFRQEEGKLFF,TGTGCCAGCAGCTTCCGACAGGAGGAAGGAAAACTGTTTTTT,TRBJ1-4,14,-,TRBV7-9,-
CASSERGLGEKLFF,TGTGCCAGCAGTGAAAGGGGTTTGGGGGAAAAACTGTTTTTT,TRBJ1-4,14,-,TRBV6-1,-
CASSRTSGTYEQYF,TGTGCCAGCAGCCGGACTAGCGGAACCTACGAGCAGTACTTC,TRBJ2-7,14,TRBD2,TRBV7-2,-